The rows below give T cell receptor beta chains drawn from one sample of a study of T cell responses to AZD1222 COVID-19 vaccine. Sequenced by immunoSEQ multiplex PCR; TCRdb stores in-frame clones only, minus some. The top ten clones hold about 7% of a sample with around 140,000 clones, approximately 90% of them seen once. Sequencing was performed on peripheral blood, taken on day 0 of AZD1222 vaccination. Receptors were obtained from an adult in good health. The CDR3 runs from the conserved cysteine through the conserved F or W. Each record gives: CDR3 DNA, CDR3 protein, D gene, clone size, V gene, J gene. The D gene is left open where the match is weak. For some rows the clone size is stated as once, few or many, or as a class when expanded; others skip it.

CDR3 DNA: TGTGCCAGCAGCCAAGATCGTACGACCCATTCCTACGAGCAGTACTTC; CDR3 protein: CASSQDRTTHSYEQYF; D gene: -; clone size: -; V gene: TRBV3-1/TRBV3-2; J gene: TRBJ2-7
CDR3 DNA: TGTGCCAGCAGCCAAGGGAAGGTGGGAGGAAACACCATATATTTT; CDR3 protein: CASSQGKVGGNTIYF; D gene: -; clone size: -; V gene: TRBV7-9; J gene: TRBJ1-3
CDR3 DNA: TGTGCCTGGAGCCGACGGAAGAATTCACCCCTCCACTTT; CDR3 protein: CAWSRRKNSPLHF; D gene: -; clone size: -; V gene: TRBV30; J gene: TRBJ1-6
CDR3 DNA: TGTGCCACCAGTGATTCGACGGACAGGCTCTACGAGCAGTACTTC; CDR3 protein: CATSDSTDRLYEQYF; D gene: TRBD1; clone size: -; V gene: TRBV24-1; J gene: TRBJ2-7
CDR3 DNA: TGCGCCAGCAGCCAAGGTCACAGGGGGCAGGGTGGCTACACCTTC; CDR3 protein: CASSQGHRGQGGYTF; D gene: TRBD1; clone size: -; V gene: TRBV4-3; J gene: TRBJ1-2
CDR3 DNA: TGTGCCAGCAGCGTCCTAGCGGGGGGCGGAGATACGCAGTATTTT; CDR3 protein: CASSVLAGGGDTQYF; D gene: TRBD2; clone size: -; V gene: TRBV9; J gene: TRBJ2-3
CDR3 DNA: TGTGCCAGCACCCTCGAGAGGACGGGGAGCACAGATACGCAGTATTTT; CDR3 protein: CASTLERTGSTDTQYF; D gene: -; clone size: -; V gene: TRBV5-6; J gene: TRBJ2-3
CDR3 DNA: TGTGCCAGCAGTCCAGAGGCCCAGTACTTC; CDR3 protein: CASSPEAQYF; D gene: -; clone size: -; V gene: TRBV27; J gene: TRBJ2-5
CDR3 DNA: TGTGCCAGCAGCCGCGGCGCCGAGCAGTACTTC; CDR3 protein: CASSRGAEQYF; D gene: -; clone size: -; V gene: TRBV6-5; J gene: TRBJ2-7
CDR3 DNA: TGTGCCAGCAGCCGAAGTCTTATGGGACAGGGAAGTTTTAACTATGGCTACACCTTC; CDR3 protein: CASSRSLMGQGSFNYGYTF; D gene: TRBD1; clone size: -; V gene: TRBV11-2; J gene: TRBJ1-2
CDR3 DNA: TGTGCCATCAGTGAGTTTTCCTGGACTAGCGGGGGGGTCCACGAGCAGTACTTC; CDR3 protein: CAISEFSWTSGGVHEQYF; D gene: TRBD2; clone size: -; V gene: TRBV10-3; J gene: TRBJ2-7
CDR3 DNA: TGTGCCAGCAGTGACGAGCAAGGGGGGGCCAAAAACATTCAGTACTTC; CDR3 protein: CASSDEQGGAKNIQYF; D gene: -; clone size: few; V gene: TRBV6-4; J gene: TRBJ2-4
CDR3 DNA: TGTGCCAGCAGCTTACCCGTGGCGAGTTTTAACTATGGCTACACCTTC; CDR3 protein: CASSLPVASFNYGYTF; D gene: -; clone size: -; V gene: TRBV7-2; J gene: TRBJ1-2
CDR3 DNA: TGTGCCAGCAGCCAAGACAGGGATTATAATTCACCCCTCCACTTT; CDR3 protein: CASSQDRDYNSPLHF; D gene: -; clone size: -; V gene: TRBV3-1/TRBV3-2; J gene: TRBJ1-6
CDR3 DNA: TGTGCCAGCAGTTTGAGGGAAGTTGAAGCTTTCTTT; CDR3 protein: CASSLREVEAFF; D gene: -; clone size: -; V gene: TRBV12-3/TRBV12-4; J gene: TRBJ1-1
CDR3 DNA: TGTGCCAGCAGTTTATTCGCGGGCTCCTACGAGCAGTACTTC; CDR3 protein: CASSLFAGSYEQYF; D gene: -; clone size: -; V gene: TRBV27; J gene: TRBJ2-7
CDR3 DNA: TGCGCCAGCAGCCAAGATCTGGGCAGGGGGGCTGGAAACACCATATATTTT; CDR3 protein: CASSQDLGRGAGNTIYF; D gene: TRBD1; clone size: -; V gene: TRBV4-3; J gene: TRBJ1-3
CDR3 DNA: TGCGCCAGCAGTACAGGGAGCCGCAGGTTCTACAATGAGCAGTTCTTC; CDR3 protein: CASSTGSRRFYNEQFF; D gene: -; clone size: -; V gene: TRBV23-1; J gene: TRBJ2-1
CDR3 DNA: TGTGCCAGCTCACCACCGGGGACAGGGGTCGGAAACACCATATATTTT; CDR3 protein: CASSPPGTGVGNTIYF; D gene: TRBD1; clone size: few; V gene: TRBV18; J gene: TRBJ1-3
CDR3 DNA: TGTGCCAGCTCACGGGGGACAGGGCCGAACACTGAAGCTTTCTTT; CDR3 protein: CASSRGTGPNTEAFF; D gene: TRBD1; clone size: once; V gene: TRBV18; J gene: TRBJ1-1
CDR3 DNA: TGCGCCAGCAGCCCTACGACCTTGACTAGCGGGGGGTTCAATGAGCAGTTCTTC; CDR3 protein: CASSPTTLTSGGFNEQFF; D gene: TRBD2; clone size: -; V gene: TRBV4-3; J gene: TRBJ2-1
CDR3 DNA: TGTGCCAGCAGCTTAGCCTCGGGACAGGGGGCCGGCTACACCTTC; CDR3 protein: CASSLASGQGAGYTF; D gene: TRBD1; clone size: -; V gene: TRBV11-2; J gene: TRBJ1-2
CDR3 DNA: TGTGCCAGTAGTCTCCAGGACAGGGGACGCAATCAGCCCCAGCATTTT; CDR3 protein: CASSLQDRGRNQPQHF; D gene: TRBD1; clone size: -; V gene: TRBV19; J gene: TRBJ1-5
CDR3 DNA: TGTGCCAGCAGTTTTCGGGGCTTGAGTCAGCCCCAGCATTTT; CDR3 protein: CASSFRGLSQPQHF; D gene: -; clone size: -; V gene: TRBV28; J gene: TRBJ1-5
CDR3 DNA: TGCGCCAGCAGCTTGGGGACTAGCCCAGATACGCAGTATTTT; CDR3 protein: CASSLGTSPDTQYF; D gene: TRBD2; clone size: -; V gene: TRBV5-1; J gene: TRBJ2-3
CDR3 DNA: TGTGCTAGTGGTTTGTGGGGGGCTGACTATGAGCAGTTCTTC; CDR3 protein: CASGLWGADYEQFF; D gene: -; clone size: once; V gene: TRBV12-5; J gene: TRBJ2-1
CDR3 DNA: TGTGCCAGCAGAGCGGGGGGGCCTCCTGGGTCCGCAGATACGCAGTATTTT; CDR3 protein: CASRAGGPPGSADTQYF; D gene: TRBD2; clone size: -; V gene: TRBV27; J gene: TRBJ2-3
CDR3 DNA: TGTGCCAGCAGCTTTGGGAATGATGGCTACACCTTC; CDR3 protein: CASSFGNDGYTF; D gene: -; clone size: -; V gene: TRBV7-2; J gene: TRBJ1-2
CDR3 DNA: TGTGCCAGTAGTAAGGCCCCCGGCGCGACTAGCGGGGGGGCCACCTACAATGAGCAGTTCTTC; CDR3 protein: CASSKAPGATSGGATYNEQFF; D gene: TRBD2; clone size: -; V gene: TRBV19; J gene: TRBJ2-1
CDR3 DNA: TGTGCCTGGGACAGGGGGCGAAAAGAGACCCAGTACTTC; CDR3 protein: CAWDRGRKETQYF; D gene: TRBD1; clone size: -; V gene: TRBV30; J gene: TRBJ2-5
CDR3 DNA: TGTGCCAGCAGTTCCAGAAGGGGTTACTTGAACAATGAGCAGTTCTTC; CDR3 protein: CASSSRRGYLNNEQFF; D gene: -; clone size: -; V gene: TRBV28; J gene: TRBJ2-1
CDR3 DNA: TGTGCCAGCAGTTTATACAGACAGGGGGCCGATCAGCCCCAGCATTTT; CDR3 protein: CASSLYRQGADQPQHF; D gene: TRBD1; clone size: -; V gene: TRBV27; J gene: TRBJ1-5
CDR3 DNA: TGTGCCAGCAGTGAAGAGGTCGGGACTGCATCCTACGAGCAGTACTTC; CDR3 protein: CASSEEVGTASYEQYF; D gene: -; clone size: few; V gene: TRBV6-1; J gene: TRBJ2-7
CDR3 DNA: TGTGCCAGTAGTCCTCGACTAGCGCACGAGCAGTACTTC; CDR3 protein: CASSPRLAHEQYF; D gene: TRBD2; clone size: few; V gene: TRBV19; J gene: TRBJ2-7
CDR3 DNA: TGTGCCAGCAGTTACATAGGACAGGGGTTAAGGACAGATACGCAGTATTTT; CDR3 protein: CASSYIGQGLRTDTQYF; D gene: TRBD1; clone size: -; V gene: TRBV6-2/TRBV6-3; J gene: TRBJ2-3
CDR3 DNA: TGTGCCAGCAGCCAACTCCGGGACAGACGAGGTGGCTACACCTTC; CDR3 protein: CASSQLRDRRGGYTF; D gene: TRBD1; clone size: -; V gene: TRBV3-1/TRBV3-2; J gene: TRBJ1-2
CDR3 DNA: TGTGCCAGCAGCCAAGATCCCACTTCCGGGGGTGGGTATGGCTACACCTTC; CDR3 protein: CASSQDPTSGGGYGYTF; D gene: -; clone size: -; V gene: TRBV4-2; J gene: TRBJ1-2
CDR3 DNA: TGTGCCAGCAGCTTGGGGCCCGGACAGGGGATTATAAACACCATATATTTT; CDR3 protein: CASSLGPGQGIINTIYF; D gene: TRBD1; clone size: -; V gene: TRBV5-7; J gene: TRBJ1-3
CDR3 DNA: TGTGCCAGCAGTCCAGGGGGCGGGGGAATGAACACTGAAGCTTTCTTT; CDR3 protein: CASSPGGGGMNTEAFF; D gene: TRBD1; clone size: once; V gene: TRBV28; J gene: TRBJ1-1
CDR3 DNA: TGTGCCAGCAGCCCAGGGGTTGGCACTGAAGCTTTCTTT; CDR3 protein: CASSPGVGTEAFF; D gene: -; clone size: -; V gene: TRBV9; J gene: TRBJ1-1
CDR3 DNA: TGTGCCAGCATCTCCGGGACAGGTCTCTCTGACACCGGGGAGCTGTTTTTT; CDR3 protein: CASISGTGLSDTGELFF; D gene: -; clone size: once; V gene: TRBV21-1; J gene: TRBJ2-2
CDR3 DNA: TGCAGCGTTGAGTTATTGCTAGCGTCGGCACAAGAGACCCAGTACTTC; CDR3 protein: CSVELLLASAQETQYF; D gene: -; clone size: -; V gene: TRBV29-1; J gene: TRBJ2-5
CDR3 DNA: TGTGCCAGCAGCTTGAGAGGACAGAATAGCAATCAGCCCCAGCATTTT; CDR3 protein: CASSLRGQNSNQPQHF; D gene: -; clone size: -; V gene: TRBV5-5; J gene: TRBJ1-5
CDR3 DNA: TGTGCCAGCAGTGTAATTCGAGAATCACCCCTCCACTTT; CDR3 protein: CASSVIRESPLHF; D gene: -; clone size: -; V gene: TRBV6-4; J gene: TRBJ1-6
CDR3 DNA: TGTGCCAGCAGCTGGCGTCTCTCCGACAGGAAAACTGAAGCTTTCTTT; CDR3 protein: CASSWRLSDRKTEAFF; D gene: -; clone size: -; V gene: TRBV5-5; J gene: TRBJ1-1
CDR3 DNA: TGCGCCAGCAGCCAAGATCGGGACAGCTATGGCTACACCTTC; CDR3 protein: CASSQDRDSYGYTF; D gene: TRBD1; clone size: -; V gene: TRBV4-3; J gene: TRBJ1-2
CDR3 DNA: TGTGCCAGCTCACCCGACAGCCAAGAGACCCAGTACTTC; CDR3 protein: CASSPDSQETQYF; D gene: -; clone size: -; V gene: TRBV18; J gene: TRBJ2-5
CDR3 DNA: TGTGCCACAGAGGGGCAGGGGGGGGATACGCAGTATTTT; CDR3 protein: CATEGQGGDTQYF; D gene: -; clone size: few; V gene: TRBV27; J gene: TRBJ2-3
CDR3 DNA: TGCGCCAGCAGTGAGTCCGGGACAGGCGCCGGGGAGCTGTTTTTT; CDR3 protein: CASSESGTGAGELFF; D gene: TRBD1; clone size: -; V gene: TRBV10-1; J gene: TRBJ2-2
CDR3 DNA: TGTGCCGCCGGACAGATCTCTGGGGCCAACGTCCTGACTTTC; CDR3 protein: CAAGQISGANVLTF; D gene: -; clone size: -; V gene: TRBV10-3; J gene: TRBJ2-6
CDR3 DNA: TGTGCCAGCAGCTCGGGAGTGTCCTACGAGCAGTACTTC; CDR3 protein: CASSSGVSYEQYF; D gene: -; clone size: -; V gene: TRBV5-4; J gene: TRBJ2-7
CDR3 DNA: TGTGCCAGCAGCTTAGCAGGAAACACCATATATTTT; CDR3 protein: CASSLAGNTIYF; D gene: -; clone size: few; V gene: TRBV7-2; J gene: TRBJ1-3
CDR3 DNA: TGTGCCAGCAGCGCGGACGGATACCCTAACTATGGCTACACCTTC; CDR3 protein: CASSADGYPNYGYTF; D gene: -; clone size: few; V gene: TRBV9; J gene: TRBJ1-2
CDR3 DNA: TGTGCCAGCAGCTTCAGACTCTCCGGGGCCTACGAGCAGTACTTC; CDR3 protein: CASSFRLSGAYEQYF; D gene: -; clone size: -; V gene: TRBV5-4; J gene: TRBJ2-7
CDR3 DNA: TGTGCCAGCTCACCCGACAGGGGCCACCTAACTGAAGCTTTCTTT; CDR3 protein: CASSPDRGHLTEAFF; D gene: TRBD1; clone size: -; V gene: TRBV18; J gene: TRBJ1-1
CDR3 DNA: TGTGCCAGTAGTATGGGGACACTTTATCAGCCCCAGCATTTT; CDR3 protein: CASSMGTLYQPQHF; D gene: -; clone size: -; V gene: TRBV19; J gene: TRBJ1-5
CDR3 DNA: TGTGCCTGGAGTGTACACGGAGGGTCCGGGACCCAGTACTTC; CDR3 protein: CAWSVHGGSGTQYF; D gene: -; clone size: -; V gene: TRBV30; J gene: TRBJ2-5
CDR3 DNA: TGTGCCACCAGTGTCCCGTACCCCACCGGGGAGCTGTTTTTT; CDR3 protein: CATSVPYPTGELFF; D gene: -; clone size: -; V gene: TRBV24-1; J gene: TRBJ2-2